The entry below gives a single T cell receptor beta chain sequence along with its context. This specimen belongs to a study of shared clonotypes between healthy human individuals. Germline CDR1 reads SGHVS; CDR2 reads FQNEAQ. Trimming left V 4 bases short and J 3 bases short, with 7 bases between. The CDR3 is made up of 12 amino acids. Libraries were prepared by immunoSEQ multiplex PCR; TCRdb keeps only in-frame clonotypes and omits some of them. The sample holds fewer than 150,000 clones, about 62% seen once. Sequenced: memory CD8+ T cells sorted from blood. Subset noted: CD45RO+ cells pooled with CCR7-negative TemRA cells. This clonotype originated in a woman aged 25-40 years in good health. The chain carries TRBV7-8 and TRBJ2-7; no firm D call. Here the CDR3 reads CASSSYSYEQYF. The CDR3 DNA is TGTGCCAGCAGCTCCTATAGCTACGAGCAGTACTTC.